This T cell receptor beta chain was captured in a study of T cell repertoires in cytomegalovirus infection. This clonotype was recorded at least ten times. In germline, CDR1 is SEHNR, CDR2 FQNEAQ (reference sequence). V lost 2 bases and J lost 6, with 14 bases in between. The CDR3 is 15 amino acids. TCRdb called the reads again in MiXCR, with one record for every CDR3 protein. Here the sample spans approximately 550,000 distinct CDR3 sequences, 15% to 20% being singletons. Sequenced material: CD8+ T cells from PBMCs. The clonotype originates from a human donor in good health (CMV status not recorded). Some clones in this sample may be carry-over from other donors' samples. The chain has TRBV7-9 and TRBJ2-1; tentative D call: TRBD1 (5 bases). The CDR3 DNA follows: TGTGCCAGCAGCTTAAAACAGGCTCGTGTCAATGAGCAGTTCTTC. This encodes CASSLKQARVNEQFF.